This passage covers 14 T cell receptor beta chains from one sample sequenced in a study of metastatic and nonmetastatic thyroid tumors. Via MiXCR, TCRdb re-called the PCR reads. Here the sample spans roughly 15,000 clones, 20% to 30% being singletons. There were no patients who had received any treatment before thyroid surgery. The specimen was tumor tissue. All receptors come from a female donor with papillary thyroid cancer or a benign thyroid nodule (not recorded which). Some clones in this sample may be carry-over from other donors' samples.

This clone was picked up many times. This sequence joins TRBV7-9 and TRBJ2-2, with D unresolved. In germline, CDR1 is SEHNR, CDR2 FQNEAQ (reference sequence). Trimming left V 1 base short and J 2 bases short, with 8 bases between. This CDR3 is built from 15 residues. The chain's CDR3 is CASSLDWGNTGELFF. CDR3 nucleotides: TGTGCCAGCAGCTTAGATTGGGGAAACACCGGGGAGCTGTTTTTT.

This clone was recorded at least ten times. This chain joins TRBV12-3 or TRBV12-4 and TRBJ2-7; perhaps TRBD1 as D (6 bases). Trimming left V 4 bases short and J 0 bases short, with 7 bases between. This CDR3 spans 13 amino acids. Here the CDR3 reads CASSWGHSYEQYF. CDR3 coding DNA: TGTGCCAGCAGTTGGGGACACTCCTACGAGCAGTACTTC.

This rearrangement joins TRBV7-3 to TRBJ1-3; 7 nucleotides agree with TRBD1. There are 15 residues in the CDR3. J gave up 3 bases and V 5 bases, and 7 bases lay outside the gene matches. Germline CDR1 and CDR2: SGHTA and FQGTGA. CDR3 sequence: CASSQSGGFGNTIYF. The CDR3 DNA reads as TGTGCCAGCAGCCAATCAGGGGGATTTGGAAACACCATATATTTT. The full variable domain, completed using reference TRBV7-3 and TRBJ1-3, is GAGVSQTPSNKVTEKGKYVELRCDPISGHTALYWYRQSLGQGPEFLIYFQGTGAADDSGLPNDRFFAVRPEGSVSTLKIQRTERGDSAVYLCASSQSGGFGNTIYFGEGSWLTVV.

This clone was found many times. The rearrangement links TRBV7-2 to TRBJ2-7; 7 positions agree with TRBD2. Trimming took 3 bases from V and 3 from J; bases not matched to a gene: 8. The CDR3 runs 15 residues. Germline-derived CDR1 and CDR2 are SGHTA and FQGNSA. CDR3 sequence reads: CASSLMGGGSYEQYF. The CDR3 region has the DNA TGTGCCAGCAGCTTGATGGGGGGGGGAAGCTACGAGCAGTACTTC.

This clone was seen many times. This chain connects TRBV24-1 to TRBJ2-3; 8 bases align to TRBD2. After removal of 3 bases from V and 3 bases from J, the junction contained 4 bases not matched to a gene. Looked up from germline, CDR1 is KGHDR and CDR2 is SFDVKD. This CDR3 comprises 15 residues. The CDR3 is CATSDRGGGTDTQYF. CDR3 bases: TGTGCCACCAGTGATCGGGGGGGCGGAACAGATACGCAGTATTTT.

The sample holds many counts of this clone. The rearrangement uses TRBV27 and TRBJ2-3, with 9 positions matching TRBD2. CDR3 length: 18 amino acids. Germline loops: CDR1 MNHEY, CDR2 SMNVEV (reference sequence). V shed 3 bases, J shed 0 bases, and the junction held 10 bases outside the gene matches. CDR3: CASSFGAGGVISTDTQYF. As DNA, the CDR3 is TGTGCCAGCAGTTTTGGAGCGGGAGGAGTAATAAGCACAGATACGCAGTATTTT.

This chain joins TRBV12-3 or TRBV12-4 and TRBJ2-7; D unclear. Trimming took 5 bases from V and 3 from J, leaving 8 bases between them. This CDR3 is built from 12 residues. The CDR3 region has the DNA TGTGCCAGCAGTAGCCTCGACTACGAGCAGTACTTC. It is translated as CASSSLDYEQYF.

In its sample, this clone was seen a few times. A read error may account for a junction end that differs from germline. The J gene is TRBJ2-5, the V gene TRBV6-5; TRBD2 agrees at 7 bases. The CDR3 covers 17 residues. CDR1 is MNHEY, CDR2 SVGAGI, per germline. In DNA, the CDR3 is TGTGCCAGCAGTTGCCCGTCGGGGCGGGGGTCTCAAGAGACCGAGTACTTC. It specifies CASSCPSGRGSQETEYF.

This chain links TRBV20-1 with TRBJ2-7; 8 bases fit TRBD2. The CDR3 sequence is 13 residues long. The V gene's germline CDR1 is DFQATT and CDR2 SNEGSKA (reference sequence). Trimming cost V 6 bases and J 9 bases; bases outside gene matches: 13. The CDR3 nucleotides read TGCAGTGCGCTACTATCGGGGGGGCCGAGGCAGTACTTC. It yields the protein CSALLSGGPRQYF.

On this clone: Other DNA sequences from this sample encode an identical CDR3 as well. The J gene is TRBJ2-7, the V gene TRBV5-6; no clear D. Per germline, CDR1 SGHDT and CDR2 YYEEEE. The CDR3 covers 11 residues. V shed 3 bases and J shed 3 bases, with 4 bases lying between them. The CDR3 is CASSSNYEQYF. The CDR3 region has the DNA TGTGCCAGCAGCTCGAACTACGAGCAGTACTTC.

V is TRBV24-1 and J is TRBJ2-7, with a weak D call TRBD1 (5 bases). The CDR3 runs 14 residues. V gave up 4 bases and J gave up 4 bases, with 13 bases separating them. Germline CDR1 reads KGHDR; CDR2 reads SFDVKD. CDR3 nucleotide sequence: TGTGCCACCAGTGACAGACAGCTCCCTTACGAGCAGTACTTC. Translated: CATSDRQLPYEQYF.

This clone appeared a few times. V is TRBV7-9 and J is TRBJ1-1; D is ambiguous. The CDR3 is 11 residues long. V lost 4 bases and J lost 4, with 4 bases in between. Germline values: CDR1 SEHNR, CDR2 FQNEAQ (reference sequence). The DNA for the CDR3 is TGTGCCAGCAGCTCAAGCACTGAAGCTTTCTTT. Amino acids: CASSSSTEAFF.

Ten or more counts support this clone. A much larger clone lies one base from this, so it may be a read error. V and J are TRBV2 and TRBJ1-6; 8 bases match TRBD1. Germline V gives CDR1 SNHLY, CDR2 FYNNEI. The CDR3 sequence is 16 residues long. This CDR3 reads CASLRQGSSDNSPLHF. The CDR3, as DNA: TGTGCCAGCCTTCGACAGGGGAGCTCCGATAATTCACCCCTCCACTTT.

As DNA, the CDR3 is TGTGCCAGCAGCTTCTCCTCGTGGCAGGCTAGCAATCAGCCCCAGCATTTT. Residues: CASSFSSWQASNQPQHF. This chain joins TRBV6-1 and TRBJ1-5; D remains ambiguous. Germline CDR1 and CDR2: MNHNS and SASEGT. The V end lost 6 bases, the J end lost 0 bases, and 18 bases lay between the germline ends. This CDR3 has 17 residues.